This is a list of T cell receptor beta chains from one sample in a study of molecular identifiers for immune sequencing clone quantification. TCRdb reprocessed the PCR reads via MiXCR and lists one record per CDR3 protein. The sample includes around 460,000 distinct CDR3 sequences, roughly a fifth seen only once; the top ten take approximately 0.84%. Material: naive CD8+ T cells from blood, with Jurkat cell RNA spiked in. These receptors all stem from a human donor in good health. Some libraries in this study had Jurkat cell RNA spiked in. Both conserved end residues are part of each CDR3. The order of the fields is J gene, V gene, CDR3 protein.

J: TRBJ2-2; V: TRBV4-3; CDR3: CASSQDLAEFTGEPFF
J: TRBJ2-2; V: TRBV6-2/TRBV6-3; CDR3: CASRRTVSSGELFF
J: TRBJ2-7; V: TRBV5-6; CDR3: CASSLGGTGVYEQYF
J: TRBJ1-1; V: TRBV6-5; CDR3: CASSFDRESTEAFF
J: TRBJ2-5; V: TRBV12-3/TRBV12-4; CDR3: CASSLEGGPETQYF
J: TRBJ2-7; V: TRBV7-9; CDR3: CASSLSGHRYEQYF
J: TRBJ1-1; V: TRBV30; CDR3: CAWSLHYSGTEAFF
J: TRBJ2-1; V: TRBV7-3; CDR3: CASSLGGPNEQFF
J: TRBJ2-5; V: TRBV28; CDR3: CASTTLGSGETQYF
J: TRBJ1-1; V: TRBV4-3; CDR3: CASSQDTLGGSRTEAFF
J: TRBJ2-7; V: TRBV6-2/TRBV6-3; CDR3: CASSPERYEQYF
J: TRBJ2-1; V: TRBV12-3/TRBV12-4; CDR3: CASSLADRGTFSYNEQFF
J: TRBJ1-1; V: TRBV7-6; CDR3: CASSLDVVTGNTEAFF
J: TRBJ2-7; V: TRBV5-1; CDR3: CASSLESPGQGAYHEQYF
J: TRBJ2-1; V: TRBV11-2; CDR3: CASSPTGGGLYNEQFF
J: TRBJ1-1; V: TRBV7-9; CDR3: CASTLERAPNTEAFF
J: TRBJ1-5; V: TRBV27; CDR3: CASSLEGSGQPQHF
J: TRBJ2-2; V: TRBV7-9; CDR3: CASSQILRGALNTGELFF
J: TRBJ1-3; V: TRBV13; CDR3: CASSSVPNSFSGNTIYF
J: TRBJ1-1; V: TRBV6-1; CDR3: CASRQGYTEAFF
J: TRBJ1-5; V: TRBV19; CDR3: CASSIGGFEPQHF
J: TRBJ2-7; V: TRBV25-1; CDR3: CASSDWKTYEQYF
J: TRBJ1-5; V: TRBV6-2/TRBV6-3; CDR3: CASSQLWGVGQPQHF
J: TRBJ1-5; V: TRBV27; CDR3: CASSLGQGQPQHF
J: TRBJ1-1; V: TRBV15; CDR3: CATSRDRDMSTEAFF
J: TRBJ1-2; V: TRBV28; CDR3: CASSAGTGDLYGYTF
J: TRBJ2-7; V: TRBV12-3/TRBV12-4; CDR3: CASSFTGGAEQYF
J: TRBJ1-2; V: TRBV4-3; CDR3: CASSQGVEYRALNYGYTF
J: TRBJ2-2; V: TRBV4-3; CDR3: CASSQDWGGARPTGELFF
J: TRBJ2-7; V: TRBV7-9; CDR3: CASSLGFGEDYEQYF
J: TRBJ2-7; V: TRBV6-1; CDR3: CASRPYQNMGGNERYF
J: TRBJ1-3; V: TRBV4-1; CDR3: CASSQVEISGNTIYF
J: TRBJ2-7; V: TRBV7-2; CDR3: CASSLPERDEQYF
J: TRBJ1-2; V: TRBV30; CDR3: CAWEGLQGHGYTF
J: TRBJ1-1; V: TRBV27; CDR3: CASSQTGGYTEAFF
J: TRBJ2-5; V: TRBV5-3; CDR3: CASSFSPSGGGTQYF
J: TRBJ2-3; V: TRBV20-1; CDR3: CSAPGTGRADTQYF
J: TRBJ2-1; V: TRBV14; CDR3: CASSQTSYSEQFF
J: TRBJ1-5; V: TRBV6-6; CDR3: CASSYSVAVNQPQHF
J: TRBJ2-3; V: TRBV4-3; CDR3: CASSQDRGAGGTDTQYF
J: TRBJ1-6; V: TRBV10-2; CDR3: CASSESSGRNSPLHF
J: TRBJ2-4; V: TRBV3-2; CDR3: CASSQDSGERRLLNIQYF
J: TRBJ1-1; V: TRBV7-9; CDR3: CASSVDTNTGAFF
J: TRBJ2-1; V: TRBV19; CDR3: CASESYNEQFF
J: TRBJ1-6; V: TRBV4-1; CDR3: CASSQSGQSYNSPLHF
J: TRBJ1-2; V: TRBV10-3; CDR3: CAISAGRRGYTF
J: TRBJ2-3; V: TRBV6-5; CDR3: CASSYGQGLDTQYF
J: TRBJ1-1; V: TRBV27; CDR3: CASSLSGGLTEAFF
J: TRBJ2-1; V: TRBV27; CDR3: CASSLAGAVWEQFF
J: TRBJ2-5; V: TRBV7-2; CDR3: CASSLFLTGQETQYF
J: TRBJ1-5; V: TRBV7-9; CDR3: CASTSSPQHF